These T cell receptor beta chains were read from a single sample in a study of CD8 T cells in ankylosing spondylitis. Using its own MiXCR run on the 5' RACE reads, TCRdb lists one record per CDR3 protein. The sample has around 250,000 distinct CDR3 sequences, roughly 32% seen once. Sequencing used blood, either unsorted or a sorted T cell fraction (not recorded which). Receptors originate from a male donor with ankylosing spondylitis or in good health (not recorded which). The conserved cysteine and the conserved F or W are not part of the CDR3 here. D genes are given only for firm matches.

>TRBV6-1|.
ASSSTASSYNEQF
>TRBV20-1|.
SARRADEQF
>TRBV2|.
ASSERGAKNIQY
>TRBV20-1|TRBD2
SAANPRGGRETQY
>TRBV12-3/TRBV12-4|TRBD2
ASSPYSGGAYEQY
>TRBV6-4|.
ASAPMGITDTQY
>TRBV4-1|.
ASSQRDSGSYEQY
>TRBV20-1|TRBD1
SARTGTELPYEQY
>TRBV20-1|.
SARDGTVAKNIQY
>TRBV2|.
ASSPGKGNQPQH
>TRBV20-1|TRBD2
SADSGGAGSYEQY
>TRBV7-6|TRBD2
ASTSRGGPDTQY
>TRBV11-1|TRBD2
ASSSTPAGVGNTGELF
>TRBV20-1|.
SARSNREADTQY
>TRBV11-2|.
ASSIRGGRETQY
>TRBV5-1|TRBD2
ASSTTGLAGGTGELF
>TRBV20-1|TRBD2
SASTSGGVNTQY
>TRBV3-1|TRBD2
ASTQGPGLAGYQETQY
>TRBV3-1|TRBD1
ASSARTGIEQY
>TRBV20-1|TRBD2
SARTLAGTDTQY
>TRBV20-1|TRBD2
SADKSSGRSYEQY
>TRBV20-1|.
SASRPLAGPDTQY
>TRBV7-9|TRBD1
ASSLRGQGAREQY
>TRBV7-2|TRBD2
ASSSRVAGRTDTQY
>TRBV12-3/TRBV12-4|.
ASMGNRVYGNTIY
>TRBV12-3/TRBV12-4|.
ASSLRWGVGNTEAF
>TRBV20-1|.
SARDGGGRDSGNTIY
>TRBV6-5|.
ASSSRRPPPSYEQY
>TRBV9|TRBD1
ASSPGQGSIFEQY
>TRBV20-1|TRBD2
SARGLAGGPRVEQY
>TRBV29-1|.
SVAQDSSTDTQY
>TRBV29-1|.
SVEDLPAGLWDTQY
>TRBV20-1|TRBD2
SALPGTSAVDQY
>TRBV20-1|TRBD2
SARPGLAKYEQF
>TRBV5-6|TRBD1
ASSSRDRHSDTQY
>TRBV29-1|.
SAEGRDWYGYT
>TRBV10-3|.
AISEGAADTQY
>TRBV3-1|TRBD1
ATTQGAGEQY
>TRBV5-8|TRBD1
ASSGGQFTEAF
>TRBV15|.
ATSRDPGMNTEAF
>TRBV20-1|TRBD2
SARGLAFYNEQF
>TRBV20-1|.
SAADRGRGYT